Each of the 15 T cell receptor beta chains below was sequenced from the same sample in a study of control samples from healthy donors and cancer patients. The repertoire was sequenced with immunoSEQ multiplex PCR; TCRdb's copy has only in-frame clones and lacks some. The profile shows some 120,000 clones, around 86% of them singletons. Sequencing input: blood. The origin of the receptors is a man aged 35-49 years in good health.

The chain carries TRBV12-3 or TRBV12-4 and TRBJ1-5; D is undetermined. The length of the CDR3 is 13 residues. Trimming shortened V by 3 bases and J by 1 base, and 4 bases separated the two germline ends. The DNA for the CDR3 is TGTGCCAGCAGTTTGAACAGCAATCAGCCCCAGCATTTT. This codes for CASSLNSNQPQHF.

This rearrangement joins TRBV5-1 to TRBJ2-5; D possibly uses TRBD1 or TRBD2 (5 bases each). Trimming pared 4 bases from V and 2 bases from J, leaving 15 bases between. This CDR3 contains 15 residues. Per the germline V gene, CDR1 is SGHRS and CDR2 is YFSETQ. The CDR3 DNA reads as TGCGCCAGCAGCACGACCGGGGCCTTACAAGAGACCCAGTACTTC. It encodes CASSTTGALQETQYF.

V usage is TRBV18 and J usage is TRBJ2-1; unclear D gene. V lost 2 bases and J lost 9, with 17 bases in between. This CDR3 is 15 amino acids long. CDR1 and CDR2 (germline): KGHSH, LQKENI. The CDR3 DNA sequence: TGTGCCAGCTCACCAAGGACCCCCGTACGGGCTGAGCAGTTCTTC. As protein: CASSPRTPVRAEQFF.

This chain connects TRBV5-5 to TRBJ2-5; TRBD1 agrees at 9 bases. Germline V gene lookup returns CDR1 SGHKS and CDR2 YYEKEE (reference sequence). The CDR3 contains 17 residues. Trimming removed 2 bases from V and 4 bases from J; junction bases left unmatched: 12. CDR3 DNA sequence: TGTGCCAGCAGCTTCCTCACAGGGGGCGCGGGTGGAGAGACCCAGTACTTC. This codes for CASSFLTGGAGGETQYF.

The chain employs TRBV18 and TRBJ1-1; D gene unclear. The V end was cut by 1 base, the J end by 0 bases, with 9 bases between. Germline CDR1 KGHSH, CDR2 LQKENI. This CDR3 has 15 residues. The CDR3 sequence: CASSPLDGMNTEAFF. As DNA, the CDR3 is TGTGCCAGCTCACCACTGGACGGGATGAACACTGAAGCTTTCTTT.

This clone was found once. The rearrangement links TRBV24-1 to TRBJ2-5; no firm D call. Germline loops: CDR1 KGHDR, CDR2 SFDVKD. The CDR3 runs to 11 residues. V was clipped by 3 bases and J by 11 bases, with 9 bases between them. CDR3 region: CATSDRITQYF. DNA of the CDR3: TGTGCCACCAGTGATCGAATTACTCAGTACTTC.

V is TRBV13 and J is TRBJ2-2; 10 positions agree with TRBD2. The germline V gene has CDR1 PRHDT and CDR2 FYEKMQ (reference sequence). The CDR3 has 18 amino acids. V was pared by 5 bases and J by 6 bases, with 15 bases of the junction left unmatched. DNA of the CDR3: TGTGCCAGCAGCACGCGCTCCCCGGGACTAGCGAGGGCCGGGGAGCTGTTTTTT. It encodes CASSTRSPGLARAGELFF.

The rearrangement joins TRBV7-3 to TRBJ2-2; 7 bases match TRBD1. The ends lost 6 bases at V and 6 bases at J; junction bases unmatched: 1. The germline V gene has CDR1 SGHTA and CDR2 FQGTGA. This CDR3 is built from 12 residues. Here the CDR3 DNA reads TGTGCCAGCAGAACAGGGGCCGGGGAGCTGTTTTTT. Amino acid sequence: CASRTGAGELFF.

This rearrangement joins TRBV4-1 to TRBJ2-2; D may be TRBD1 (6 bases). CDR1 and CDR2 from the germline V gene are MGHRA and YSYEKL. Trimming cost V 1 base and J 5 bases, with 11 bases left between them. This CDR3 contains 15 residues. The CDR3 loop reads CASSQGTVITGELFF. The CDR3 bases are TGCGCCAGCAGCCAAGGGACAGTAATAACCGGGGAGCTGTTTTTT.

This clone is medium-sized. The chain is built from TRBV6-1 and TRBJ2-6; the D is unclear. V was pared by 3 bases and J by 0 bases, with 6 bases between. Germline CDR1 is MNHNS and CDR2 is SASEGT. The CDR3 has 15 amino acids. The CDR3 here is CASSDSSSGANVLTF. In DNA, the CDR3 is TGTGCCAGCAGTGATTCAAGCTCTGGGGCCAACGTCCTGACTTTC.

The V and J genes are TRBV6-2 or TRBV6-3 and TRBJ1-2; D call uncertain. The CDR3 spans 11 residues. V lost 6 bases, J lost 4 bases, and 6 bases lay in between. CDR1 is MNHEY and CDR2 is SVGEGT in the germline V gene. The CDR3 region has the DNA TGTGCCAGCAGCCTAGGCTATGGCTACACCTTC. It is translated as CASSLGYGYTF.

The chain employs TRBV7-2 and TRBJ2-5, with TRBD2 matching 11 bases. Germline V gene sequence: CDR1 SGHTA, CDR2 FQGNSA. The CDR3 spans 15 residues. V shed 1 base and J 4 bases; nucleotides not matched to a gene: 2. The CDR3 nucleotides are TGTGCCAGCAGCTTAGGACTAGCGGGGTCAGAGACCCAGTACTTC. Its translation is CASSLGLAGSETQYF.

This clone was counted a few times. Other DNA sequences in this specimen translate into the identical CDR3. The CDR3 loop is CASSRQGQGPNEKLFF. For the CDR3, the DNA is TGCGCCAGCAGCCGGCAAGGACAGGGCCCTAATGAAAAACTGTTTTTT. V is TRBV5-1 and J is TRBJ1-4, with 8 bases fitting TRBD1. The length of the CDR3 is 16 residues. The J segment lost 3 bases and the V segment lost 4 bases, leaving 8 bases of the junction unmatched. Germline CDR1 reads SGHRS; CDR2 reads YFSETQ.

The rearrangement uses TRBV5-1 and TRBJ2-5; D remains unclear. Germline CDR1 and CDR2: SGHRS and YFSETQ. V lost 7 bases to trimming and J lost 5 bases, with 9 bases between them. The CDR3 totals 11 residues. The CDR3 sequence: CASSIGETQYF. The CDR3 DNA sequence: TGCGCCAGCTCGATCGGGGAGACCCAGTACTTC. Full variable domain (missing parts from reference TRBV5-1 and TRBJ2-5): KAGVTQTPRYLIKTRGQQVTLSCSPISGHRSVSWYQQTPGQGLQFLFEYFSETQRNKGNFPGRFSGRQFSNSRSEMNVSTLELGDSALYLCASSIGETQYFGPGTRLLVL.

The chain combines TRBV4-3 with TRBJ2-7, with 7 bases lining up with TRBD1. CDR3 length: 13 residues. Germline V gene lookup returns CDR1 LGHNA and CDR2 YSLEER. Germline trimming cut 5 bases from V and 3 bases from J; bases unmatched to any gene: 4. CDR3 protein: CASSANRGYEQYF. CDR3 DNA: TGCGCCAGCAGCGCAAACAGGGGCTACGAGCAGTACTTC.